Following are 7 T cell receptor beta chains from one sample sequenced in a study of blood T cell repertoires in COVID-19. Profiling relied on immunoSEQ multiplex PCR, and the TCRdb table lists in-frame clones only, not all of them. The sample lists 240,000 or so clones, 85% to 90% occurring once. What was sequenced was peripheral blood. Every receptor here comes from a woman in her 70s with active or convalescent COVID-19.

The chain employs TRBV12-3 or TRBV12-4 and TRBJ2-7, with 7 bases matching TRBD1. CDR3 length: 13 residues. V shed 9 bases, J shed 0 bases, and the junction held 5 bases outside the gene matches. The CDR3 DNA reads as TGTGCCAGTGGACAGGTTATCTCCTACGAGCAGTACTTC. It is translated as CASGQVISYEQYF.

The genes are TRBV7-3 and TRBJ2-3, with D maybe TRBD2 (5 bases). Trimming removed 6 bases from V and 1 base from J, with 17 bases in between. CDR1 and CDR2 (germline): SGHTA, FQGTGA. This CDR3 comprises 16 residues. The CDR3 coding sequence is TGTGCCAGCAGACTAGACCCCGCTCTAGGCACAGATACGCAGTATTTT. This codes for CASRLDPALGTDTQYF.

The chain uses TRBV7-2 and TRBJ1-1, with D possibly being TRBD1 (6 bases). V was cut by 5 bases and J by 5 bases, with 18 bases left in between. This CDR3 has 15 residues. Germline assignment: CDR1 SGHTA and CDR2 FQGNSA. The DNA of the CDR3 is TGTGCCAGCAGCAGCCAGGGGCGGGTCGGGACTGAAGCTTTCTTT. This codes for CASSSQGRVGTEAFF.

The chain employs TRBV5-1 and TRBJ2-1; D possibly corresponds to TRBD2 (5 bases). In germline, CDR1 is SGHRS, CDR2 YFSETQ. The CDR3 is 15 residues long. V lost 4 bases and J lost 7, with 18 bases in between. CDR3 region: CASSAGSRGENEQFF. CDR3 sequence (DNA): TGCGCCAGCAGCGCAGGTAGTCGGGGAGAGAATGAGCAGTTCTTC.

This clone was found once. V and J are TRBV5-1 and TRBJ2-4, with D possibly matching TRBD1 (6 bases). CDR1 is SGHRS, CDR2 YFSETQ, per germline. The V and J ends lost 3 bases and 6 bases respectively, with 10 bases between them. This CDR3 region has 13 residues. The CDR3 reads CASSSQDRNIQYF. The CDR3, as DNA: TGCGCCAGCAGCTCGCAGGACAGAAACATTCAGTACTTC. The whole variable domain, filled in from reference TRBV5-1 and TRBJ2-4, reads KAGVTQTPRYLIKTRGQQVTLSCSPISGHRSVSWYQQTPGQGLQFLFEYFSETQRNKGNFPGRFSGRQFSNSRSEMNVSTLELGDSALYLCASSSQDRNIQYFGAGTRLSVL.

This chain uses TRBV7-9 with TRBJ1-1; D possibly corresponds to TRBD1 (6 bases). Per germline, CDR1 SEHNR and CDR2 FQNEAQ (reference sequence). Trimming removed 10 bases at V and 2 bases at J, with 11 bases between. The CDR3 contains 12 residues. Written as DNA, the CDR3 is TGTGCCACCCGGGACACTAACACTGAAGCTTTCTTT. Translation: CATRDTNTEAFF.

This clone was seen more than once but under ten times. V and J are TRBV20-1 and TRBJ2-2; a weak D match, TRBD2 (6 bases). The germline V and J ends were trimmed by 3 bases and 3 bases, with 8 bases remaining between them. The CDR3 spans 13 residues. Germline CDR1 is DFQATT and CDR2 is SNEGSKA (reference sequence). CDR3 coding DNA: TGCAGTGCTAGTGGGGAGGACACCGGGGAGCTGTTTTTT. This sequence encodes CSASGEDTGELFF.